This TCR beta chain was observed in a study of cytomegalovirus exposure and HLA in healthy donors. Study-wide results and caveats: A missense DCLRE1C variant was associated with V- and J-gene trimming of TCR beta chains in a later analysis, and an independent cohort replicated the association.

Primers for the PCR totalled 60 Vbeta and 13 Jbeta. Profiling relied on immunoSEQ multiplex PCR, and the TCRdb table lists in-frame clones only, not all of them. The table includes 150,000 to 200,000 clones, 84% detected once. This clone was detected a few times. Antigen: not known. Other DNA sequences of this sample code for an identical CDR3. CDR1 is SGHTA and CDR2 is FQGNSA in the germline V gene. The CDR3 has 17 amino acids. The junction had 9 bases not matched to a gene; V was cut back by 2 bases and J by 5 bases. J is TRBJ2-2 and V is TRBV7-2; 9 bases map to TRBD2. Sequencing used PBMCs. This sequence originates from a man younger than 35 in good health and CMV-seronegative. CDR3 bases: TGTGCCAGCAGCTTAATTAGCGGGAGTGGCAAGACCGGGGAGCTGTTTTTT. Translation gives CASSLISGSGKTGELFF.